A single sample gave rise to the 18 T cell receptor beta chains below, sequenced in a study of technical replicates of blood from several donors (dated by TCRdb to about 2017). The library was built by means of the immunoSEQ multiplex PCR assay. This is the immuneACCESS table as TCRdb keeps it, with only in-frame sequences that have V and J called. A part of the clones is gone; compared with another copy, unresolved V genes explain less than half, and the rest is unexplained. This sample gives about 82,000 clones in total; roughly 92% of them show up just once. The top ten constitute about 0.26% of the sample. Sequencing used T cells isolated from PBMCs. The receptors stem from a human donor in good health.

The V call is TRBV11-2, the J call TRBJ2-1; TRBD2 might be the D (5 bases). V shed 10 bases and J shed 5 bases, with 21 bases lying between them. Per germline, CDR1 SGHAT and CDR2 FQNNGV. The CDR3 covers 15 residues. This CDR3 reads CATASIRTGDNEQFF. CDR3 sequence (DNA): TGTGCCACCGCCTCTATAAGGACTGGGGACAATGAGCAGTTCTTC.

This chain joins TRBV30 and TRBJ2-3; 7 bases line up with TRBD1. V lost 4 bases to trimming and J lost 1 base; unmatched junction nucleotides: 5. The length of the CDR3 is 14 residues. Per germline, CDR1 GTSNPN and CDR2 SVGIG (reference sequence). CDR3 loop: CAWNRGWGTDTQYF. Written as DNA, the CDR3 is TGTGCCTGGAACAGGGGTTGGGGCACAGATACGCAGTATTTT.

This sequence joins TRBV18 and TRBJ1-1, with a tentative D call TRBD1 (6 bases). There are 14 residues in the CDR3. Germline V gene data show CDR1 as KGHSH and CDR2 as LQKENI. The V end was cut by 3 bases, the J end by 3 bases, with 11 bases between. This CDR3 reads CASSPGRGYTEAFF. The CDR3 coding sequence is TGTGCCAGCTCACCGGGCAGGGGATACACTGAAGCTTTCTTT.

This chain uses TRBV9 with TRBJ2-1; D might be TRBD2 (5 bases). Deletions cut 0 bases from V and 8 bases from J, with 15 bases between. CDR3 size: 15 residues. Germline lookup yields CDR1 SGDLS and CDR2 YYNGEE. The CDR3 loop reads CASSVELIGEHEQFF. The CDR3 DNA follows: TGTGCCAGCAGCGTAGAGTTAATCGGGGAACATGAGCAGTTCTTC. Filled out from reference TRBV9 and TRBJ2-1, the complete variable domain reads DSGVTQTPKHLITATGQRVTLRCSPRSGDLSVYWYQQSLDQGLQFLIQYYNGEERAKGNILERFSAQQFPDLHSELNLSSLELGDSALYFCASSVELIGEHEQFFGPGTRLTVL.

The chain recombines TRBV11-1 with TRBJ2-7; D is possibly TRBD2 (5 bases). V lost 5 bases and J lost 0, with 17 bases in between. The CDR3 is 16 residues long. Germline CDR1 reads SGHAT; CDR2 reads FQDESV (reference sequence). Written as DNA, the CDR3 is TGTGCCAGCAGCCCTGGGAATAGCGCGAGCTCCTACGAGCAGTACTTC. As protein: CASSPGNSASSYEQYF.

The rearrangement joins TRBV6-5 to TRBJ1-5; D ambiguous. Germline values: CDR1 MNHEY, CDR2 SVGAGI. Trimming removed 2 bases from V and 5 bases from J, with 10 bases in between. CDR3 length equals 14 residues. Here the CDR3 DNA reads TGTGCCAGCAGTTACCACAGCGGCTATCAGCCCCAGCATTTT. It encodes CASSYHSGYQPQHF.

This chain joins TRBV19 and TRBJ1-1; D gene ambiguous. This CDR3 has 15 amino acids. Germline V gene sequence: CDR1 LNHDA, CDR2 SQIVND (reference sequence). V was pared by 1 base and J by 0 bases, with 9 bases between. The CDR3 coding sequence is TGTGCCAGTAGTATAGGGGGAGCCATGAACACTGAAGCTTTCTTT. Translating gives CASSIGGAMNTEAFF.

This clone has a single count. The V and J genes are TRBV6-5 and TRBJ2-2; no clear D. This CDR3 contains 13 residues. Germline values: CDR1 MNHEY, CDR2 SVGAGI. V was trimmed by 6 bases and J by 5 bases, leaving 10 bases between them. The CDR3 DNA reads TGTGCCAGCAGGACTGCCCAAACCGGGGAGCTGTTTTTT. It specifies CASRTAQTGELFF.

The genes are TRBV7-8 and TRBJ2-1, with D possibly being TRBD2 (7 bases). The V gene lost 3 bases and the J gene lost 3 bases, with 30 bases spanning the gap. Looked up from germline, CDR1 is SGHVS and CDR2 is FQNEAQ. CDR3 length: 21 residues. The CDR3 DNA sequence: TGTGCCAGCAGCTTCATCCCCGATCGAGGGGTGCGGGGGCCTTTCTACAATGAGCAGTTCTTC. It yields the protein CASSFIPDRGVRGPFYNEQFF.

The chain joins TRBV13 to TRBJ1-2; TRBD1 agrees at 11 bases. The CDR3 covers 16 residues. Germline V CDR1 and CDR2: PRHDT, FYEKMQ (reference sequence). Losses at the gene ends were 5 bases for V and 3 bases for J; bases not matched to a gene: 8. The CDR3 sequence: CASSLEGQGEDYGYTF. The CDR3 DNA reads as TGTGCCAGCAGCCTAGAGGGACAGGGGGAGGACTATGGCTACACCTTC.

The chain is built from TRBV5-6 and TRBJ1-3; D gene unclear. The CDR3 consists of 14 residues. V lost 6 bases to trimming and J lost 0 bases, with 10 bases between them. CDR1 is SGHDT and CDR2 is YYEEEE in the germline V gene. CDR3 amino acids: CASTSEGSGNTIYF. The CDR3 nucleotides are TGTGCCAGCACCTCCGAGGGCTCTGGAAACACCATATATTTT.

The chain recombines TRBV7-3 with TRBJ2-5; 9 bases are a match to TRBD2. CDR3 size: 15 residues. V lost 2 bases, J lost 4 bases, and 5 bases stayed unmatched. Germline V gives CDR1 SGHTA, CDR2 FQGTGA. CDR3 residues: CASSLGGGALETQYF. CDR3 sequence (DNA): TGTGCCAGCAGCTTAGGCGGGGGGGCCTTAGAGACCCAGTACTTC.

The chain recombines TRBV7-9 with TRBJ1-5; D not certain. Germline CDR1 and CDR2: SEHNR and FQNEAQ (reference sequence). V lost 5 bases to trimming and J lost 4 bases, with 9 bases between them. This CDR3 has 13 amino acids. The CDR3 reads CASSLYPNQPQHF. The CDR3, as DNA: TGTGCCAGCAGCCTATACCCTAATCAGCCCCAGCATTTT. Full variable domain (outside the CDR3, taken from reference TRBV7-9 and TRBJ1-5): DTGVSQNPRHKITKRGQNVTFRCDPISEHNRLYWYRQTLGQGPEFLTYFQNEAQLEKSRLLSDRFSAERPKGSFSTLEIQRTEQGDSAMYLCASSLYPNQPQHFGDGTRLSIL.

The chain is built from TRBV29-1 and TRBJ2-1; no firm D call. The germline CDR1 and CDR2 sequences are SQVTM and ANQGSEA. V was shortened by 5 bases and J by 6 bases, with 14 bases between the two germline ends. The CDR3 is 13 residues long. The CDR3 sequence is CSVKASLVNEQFF. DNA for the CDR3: TGCAGCGTTAAAGCCTCCCTAGTCAATGAGCAGTTCTTC.

CDR3 in amino acids: CASSLVPTGAVSYNSPLHF. The CDR3 DNA reads as TGCGCCAGCAGCTTGGTCCCTACAGGGGCCGTCTCCTATAATTCACCCCTCCACTTT. This rearrangement joins TRBV5-1 to TRBJ1-6; 7 bases line up with TRBD1. Germline V gene sequence: CDR1 SGHRS, CDR2 YFSETQ. The CDR3 is 19 residues long. V dropped 0 bases and J dropped 0; count of bases not matched to a gene: 9. Variable domain in full (rest from reference TRBV5-1 and TRBJ1-6): KAGVTQTPRYLIKTRGQQVTLSCSPISGHRSVSWYQQTPGQGLQFLFEYFSETQRNKGNFPGRFSGRQFSNSRSEMNVSTLELGDSALYLCASSLVPTGAVSYNSPLHFGNGTRLTVT.

CDR3 DNA sequence: TGCAGCGTCTTCGGACTTTACTTCGAAGCTTTCTTT. Its translation is CSVFGLYFEAFF. The chain uses TRBV29-1 and TRBJ1-1; D not certain. CDR1 SQVTM and CDR2 ANQGSEA come from the germline V gene. The CDR3 loop spans 12 amino acids. The V end was cut by 6 bases, the J end by 8 bases, with 16 bases between.

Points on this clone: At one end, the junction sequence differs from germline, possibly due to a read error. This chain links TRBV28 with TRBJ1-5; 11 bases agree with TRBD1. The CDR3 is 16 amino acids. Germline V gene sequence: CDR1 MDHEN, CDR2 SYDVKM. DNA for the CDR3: TGTGCCAGCAGTTTTAGTTTTGGGACAGGGGGGCACCGGGTGTATTTT. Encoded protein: CASSFSFGTGGHRVYF.

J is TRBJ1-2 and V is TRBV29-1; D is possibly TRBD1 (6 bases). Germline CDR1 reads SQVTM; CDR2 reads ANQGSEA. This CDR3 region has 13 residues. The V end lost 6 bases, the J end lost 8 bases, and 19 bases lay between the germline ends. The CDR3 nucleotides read TGCAGCGTCTCCCGTACAGGGCAACAGGGCTACACCTTC. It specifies CSVSRTGQQGYTF.